Sequencing of this TCR beta chain was carried out in a study of CD8+CD57+ T cells in acquired aplastic anemia. Study as a whole: Sorted CD4+ and CD8+ cells yielded about 3.1 ug of DNA on average. Read counts for CD4+ cells (from healthy donors) averaged about 10.8 million.

Study outcomes and limitations: Nearly 30 CD8+ CDR3 sequences were shared between patients and controls. Between patients and controls, CD8+ Simpson's diversity did not vary significantly.

Investigators profiled TCR beta VDJ and CDR3 from genomic DNA template. TCRdb reprocessed the reads via MiXCR and lists one record per CDR3 protein. Of hundreds of thousands of distinct CDR3 sequences listed, about two thirds are singletons. About this clonotype: The antigen is undetermined.

Sequencing was done on a sample of sorted CD4+, CD8+, or CD8+CD57+ T cells (not recorded which) from PBMCs. The TCR was taken from a human donor in good health, serving as a control.

The CDR3 loop is CASSVSGVVYDPQYF. CDR3 in DNA: TGTGCCAGCAGTGTGTCGGGAGTAGTCTACGATCCGCAGTATTTT. The rearrangement joins TRBV9 to TRBJ2-3, with D possibly being TRBD2 (6 bases). The CDR3 runs to 15 residues. The V gene lost 5 bases and the J gene lost 10 bases, with 23 bases spanning the gap. Germline assignment: CDR1 SGDLS and CDR2 YYNGEE.